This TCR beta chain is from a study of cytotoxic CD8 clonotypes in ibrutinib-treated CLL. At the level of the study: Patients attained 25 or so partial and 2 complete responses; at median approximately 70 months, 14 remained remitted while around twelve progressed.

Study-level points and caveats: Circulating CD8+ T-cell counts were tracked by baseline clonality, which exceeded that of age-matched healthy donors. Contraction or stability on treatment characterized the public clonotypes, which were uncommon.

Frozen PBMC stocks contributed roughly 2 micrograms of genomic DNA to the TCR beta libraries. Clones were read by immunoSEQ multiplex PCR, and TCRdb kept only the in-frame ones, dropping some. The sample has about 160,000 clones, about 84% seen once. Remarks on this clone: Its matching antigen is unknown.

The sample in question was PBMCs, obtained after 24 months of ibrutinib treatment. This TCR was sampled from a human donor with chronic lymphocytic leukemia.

CDR3 bases: TGTGCCAGCAGTGGTGGGGCAGGGGATCGTCAGCCCCAGCATTTT. Amino acids: CASSGGAGDRQPQHF. The chain couples TRBV6-6 to TRBJ1-5, with D possibly matching TRBD1 (6 bases). Trimming took off 5 bases at V and 6 bases at J, with 17 bases between the two ends. The length of the CDR3 is 15 residues. CDR1 MNHNY and CDR2 SVGAGI come from the germline V gene (reference sequence).